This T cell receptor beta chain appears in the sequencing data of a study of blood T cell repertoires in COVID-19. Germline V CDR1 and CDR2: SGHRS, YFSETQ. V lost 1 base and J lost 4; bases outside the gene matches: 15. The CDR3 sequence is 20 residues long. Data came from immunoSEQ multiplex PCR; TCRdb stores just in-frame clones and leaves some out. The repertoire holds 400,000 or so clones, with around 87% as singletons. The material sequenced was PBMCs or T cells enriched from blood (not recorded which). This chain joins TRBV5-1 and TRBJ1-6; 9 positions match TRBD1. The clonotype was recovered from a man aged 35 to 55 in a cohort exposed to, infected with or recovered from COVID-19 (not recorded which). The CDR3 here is CASSLLGQGMRGVYNSPLHF. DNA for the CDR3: TGCGCCAGCAGCTTGTTGGGACAGGGAATGAGAGGCGTATATAATTCACCCCTCCACTTT.